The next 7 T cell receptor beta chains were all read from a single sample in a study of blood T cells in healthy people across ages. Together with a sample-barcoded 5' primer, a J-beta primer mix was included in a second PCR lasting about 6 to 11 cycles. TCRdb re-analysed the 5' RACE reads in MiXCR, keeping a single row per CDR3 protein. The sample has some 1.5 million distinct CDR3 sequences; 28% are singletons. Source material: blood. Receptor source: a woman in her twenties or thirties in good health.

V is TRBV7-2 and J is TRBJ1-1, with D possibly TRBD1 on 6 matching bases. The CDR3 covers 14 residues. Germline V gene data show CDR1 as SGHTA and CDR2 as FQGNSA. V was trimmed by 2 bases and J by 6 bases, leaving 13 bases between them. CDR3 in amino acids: CASSLNRETPEAFF. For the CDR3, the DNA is TGTGCCAGCAGCTTAAACAGGGAGACCCCTGAAGCTTTCTTT.

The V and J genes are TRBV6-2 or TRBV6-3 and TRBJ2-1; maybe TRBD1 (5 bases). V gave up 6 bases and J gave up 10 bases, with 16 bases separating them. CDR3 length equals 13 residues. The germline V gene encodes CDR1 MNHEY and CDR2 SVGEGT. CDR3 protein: CASSPTDFGEQFF. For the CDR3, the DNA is TGTGCCAGCAGCCCGACAGATTTTGGGGAGCAGTTCTTC.

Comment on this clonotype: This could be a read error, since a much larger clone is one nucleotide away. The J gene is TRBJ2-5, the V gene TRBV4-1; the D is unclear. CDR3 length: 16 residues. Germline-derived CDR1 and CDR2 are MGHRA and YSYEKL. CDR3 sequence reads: CVSSQPVGQIQETQYF. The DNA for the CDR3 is TGCGTCAGCAGCCAACCTGTGGGCCAGATTCAAGAGACCCAGTACTTC.

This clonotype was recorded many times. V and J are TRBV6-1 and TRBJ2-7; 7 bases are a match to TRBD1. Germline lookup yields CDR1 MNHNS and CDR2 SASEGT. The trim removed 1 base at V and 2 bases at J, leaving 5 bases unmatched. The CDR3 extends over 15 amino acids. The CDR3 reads CASSEDSRGTYEQYF. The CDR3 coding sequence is TGTGCCAGCAGTGAAGATTCCAGGGGGACCTACGAGCAGTACTTC.

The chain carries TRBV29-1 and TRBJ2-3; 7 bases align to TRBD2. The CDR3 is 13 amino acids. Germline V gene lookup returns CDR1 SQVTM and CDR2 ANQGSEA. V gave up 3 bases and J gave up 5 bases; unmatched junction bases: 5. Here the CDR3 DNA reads TGCAGCGTTGACCGTTCTAGCGGAGATACGCAGTATTTT. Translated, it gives CSVDRSSGDTQYF.

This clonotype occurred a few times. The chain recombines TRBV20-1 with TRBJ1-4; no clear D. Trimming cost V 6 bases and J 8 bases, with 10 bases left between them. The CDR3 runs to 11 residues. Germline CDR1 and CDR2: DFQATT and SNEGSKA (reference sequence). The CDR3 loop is CSAGDGEKLFF. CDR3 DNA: TGCAGTGCCGGGGATGGAGAAAAACTGTTTTTT.

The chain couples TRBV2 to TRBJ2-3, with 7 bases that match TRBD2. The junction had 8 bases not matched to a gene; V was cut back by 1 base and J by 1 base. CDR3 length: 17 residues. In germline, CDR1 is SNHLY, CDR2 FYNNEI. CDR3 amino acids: CASSEDGLAGGTDTQYF. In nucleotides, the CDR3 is TGTGCCAGCAGTGAAGATGGTCTGGCGGGGGGCACAGATACGCAGTATTTT.